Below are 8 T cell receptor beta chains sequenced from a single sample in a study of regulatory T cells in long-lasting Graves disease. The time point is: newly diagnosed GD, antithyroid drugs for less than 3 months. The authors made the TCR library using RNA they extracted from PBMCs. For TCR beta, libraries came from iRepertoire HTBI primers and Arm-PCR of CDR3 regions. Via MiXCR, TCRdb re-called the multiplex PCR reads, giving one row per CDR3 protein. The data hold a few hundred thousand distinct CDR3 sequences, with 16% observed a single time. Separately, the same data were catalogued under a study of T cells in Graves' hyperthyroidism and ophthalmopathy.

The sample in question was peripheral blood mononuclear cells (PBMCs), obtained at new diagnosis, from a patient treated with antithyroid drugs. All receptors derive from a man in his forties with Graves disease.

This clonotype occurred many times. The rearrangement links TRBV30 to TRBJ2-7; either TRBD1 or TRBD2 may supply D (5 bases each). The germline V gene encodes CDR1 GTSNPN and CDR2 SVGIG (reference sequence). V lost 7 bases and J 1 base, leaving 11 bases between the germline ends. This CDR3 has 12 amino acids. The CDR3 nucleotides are TGTGCCTCCGGGACGGCATCCTACGAGCAGTACTTC. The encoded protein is CASGTASYEQYF.

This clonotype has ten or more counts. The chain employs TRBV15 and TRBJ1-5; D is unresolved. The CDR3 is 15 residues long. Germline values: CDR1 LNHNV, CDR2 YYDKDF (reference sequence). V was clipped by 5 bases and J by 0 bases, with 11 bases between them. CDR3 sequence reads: CATSGGRDSNQPQHF. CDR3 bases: TGTGCCACCAGCGGAGGACGGGATAGCAATCAGCCCCAGCATTTT.

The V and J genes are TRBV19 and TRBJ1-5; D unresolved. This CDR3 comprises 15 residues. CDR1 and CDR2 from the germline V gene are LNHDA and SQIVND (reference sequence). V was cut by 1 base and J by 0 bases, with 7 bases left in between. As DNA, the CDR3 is TGTGCCAGTAGTATAGTTGAAGTTAGCAATCAGCCCCAGCATTTT. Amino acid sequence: CASSIVEVSNQPQHF.

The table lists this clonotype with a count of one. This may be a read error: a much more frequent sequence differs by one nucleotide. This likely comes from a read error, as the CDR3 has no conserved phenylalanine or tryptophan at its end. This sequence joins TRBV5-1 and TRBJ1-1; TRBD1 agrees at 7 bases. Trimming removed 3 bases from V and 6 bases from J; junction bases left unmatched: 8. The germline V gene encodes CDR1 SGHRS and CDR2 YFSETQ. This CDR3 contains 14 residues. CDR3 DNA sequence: TGCGCCAGCAGCTCCGGGGACAGTCTTCCTGAAGCTTTCTCT. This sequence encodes CASSSGDSLPEAFS.

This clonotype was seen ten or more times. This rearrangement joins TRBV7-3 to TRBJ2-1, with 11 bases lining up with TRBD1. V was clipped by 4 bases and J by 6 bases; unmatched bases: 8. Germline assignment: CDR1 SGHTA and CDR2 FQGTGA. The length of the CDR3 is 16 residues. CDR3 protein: CASSSTRDRGSNEQFF. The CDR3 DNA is TGTGCCAGCAGCTCCACCCGGGACAGGGGGTCCAATGAGCAGTTCTTC.

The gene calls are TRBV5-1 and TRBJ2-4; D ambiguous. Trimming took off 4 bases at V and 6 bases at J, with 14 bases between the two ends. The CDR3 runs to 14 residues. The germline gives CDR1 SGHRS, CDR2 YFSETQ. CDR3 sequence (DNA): TGCGCCAGCAGCCTTGGGGATGTCGGAAACATTCAGTACTTC. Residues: CASSLGDVGNIQYF.

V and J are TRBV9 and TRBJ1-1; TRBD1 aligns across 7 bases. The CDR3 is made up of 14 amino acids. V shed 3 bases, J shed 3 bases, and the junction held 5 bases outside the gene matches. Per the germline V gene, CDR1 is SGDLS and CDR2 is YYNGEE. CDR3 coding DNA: TGTGCCAGCAGCGGTGAGACAGGGTACACTGAAGCTTTCTTT. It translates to CASSGETGYTEAFF.

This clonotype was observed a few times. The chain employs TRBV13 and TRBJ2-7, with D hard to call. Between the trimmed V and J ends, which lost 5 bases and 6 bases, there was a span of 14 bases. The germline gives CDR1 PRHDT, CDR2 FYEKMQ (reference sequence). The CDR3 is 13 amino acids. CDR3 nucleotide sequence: TGTGCCAGCAGCCCACTTCCGGGTGGCGAGCAGTACTTC. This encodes CASSPLPGGEQYF. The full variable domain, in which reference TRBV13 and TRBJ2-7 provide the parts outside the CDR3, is AAGVIQSPRHLIKEKRETATLKCYPIPRHDTVYWYQQGPGQDPQFLISFYEKMQSDKGSIPDRFSAQQFSDYHSELNMSSLELGDSALYFCASSPLPGGEQYFGPGTRLTVT.